This TCR beta chain was recovered during a study of Graves' ophthalmopathy and Graves' hyperthyroidism (dated by TCRdb to about 2018). Study-wide context: Peripheral blood was collected at initial diagnosis, prior to any treatment. After sampling, hyperthyroidism patients received methimazole starting at 30 mg daily, and ophthalmopathy patients received high-dose intravenous methylprednisolone. In total, approximately 130 blood samples were TCR-sequenced: some 40 ophthalmopathy, some 75 hyperthyroidism and approximately 17 hyperthyroidism-to-ophthalmopathy patients. The study used signatures of the TCR beta repertoire to tell Graves' ophthalmopathy apart from Graves' hyperthyroidism and to predict which patients would progress to ophthalmopathy. T-cell repertoires of thyroid tissue and blood were compared in several hyperthyroidism patients. A discovery set of about a hundred patients (43 ophthalmopathy, 57 stable hyperthyroidism) was enrolled to explore V-J signatures distinguishing ophthalmopathy from hyperthyroidism. An independent validation cohort was composed of roughly 19 hyperthyroidism patients and over 15 patients who later progressed from hyperthyroidism to ophthalmopathy. Results and caveats for the whole study, not just this receptor: In validation, the model predicted ophthalmopathy progression with about 64% sensitivity and 72.22% specificity; some twelve predicted patients were CT-confirmed with GO in a median of around 6.5 months. Most expanded thyroid clonotypes with frequency above 0.001 were also detected in blood, suggesting blood repertoires may reflect the thyroid immune response. In cross-validation, the 13-signature model distinguished ophthalmopathy from stable hyperthyroidism with nearly 90% sensitivity and about 81% specificity, and in the test set the corresponding values were roughly 80% and 75%. Sample size was not statistically predetermined, and group allocation was not concealed from the investigators.

The CDR3 holds 13 amino acids from the cysteine to the phenylalanine. CDR3 DNA only is kept here, 39 bases in frame from base 1. Sequences MNHEY (CDR1) and SMNVEV (CDR2) are obtained from the germline V gene (reference sequence). V and J lose 1 base and 6 bases, and a span of 10 bases separates them. Patients with ophthalmopathy had moderately to severely active disease, with a Clinical Activity Score of 3 or more, a NOSPECS grade of 4 or more, and a disease duration of less than 3 months. Patients were excluded if they had other autoimmune diseases, uncontrolled infections, pregnancy or lactation. Diagnosis relied on clinical symptoms, serum thyroxine, TRAb, thyroid ultrasound and orbital computed tomography. Ficoll-Paque density gradient centrifugation was used to isolate PBMCs from around 10 ml of fresh peripheral blood. Total RNA was extracted with Trizol reagent and quality-checked on an Agilent 2100 Bioanalyzer.

On this clonotype itself: Its antigen remains undetermined. Base qualities are not recorded, but no much larger clone differs from it by a single base.

TCR beta CDR3 regions were amplified from RNA transcripts for repertoire sequencing. The first round was an RT-PCR using HTBI primers with the Qiagen OneStep RT-PCR kit, and this first round was followed by a second-round multiplex PCR, then size selection and purification. Libraries were sequenced on an Illumina HiSeq2000 using paired-end 100 bp reads. The original pipeline was this. SOAPnuke was used to process the reads, throwing out any read that had adapters, had uncalled bases, had a mean Phred below 15, or lacked an exact constant-primer or identifier match. High-quality paired reads were merged with COPE v1.2.5. Each unique nucleotide sequence was defined as a clonotype, and clonotypes were aligned to IMGT TRB V, D and J references with MiTCR v1.1. Analysis was restricted to V-J combinations with a frequency above 0.0001, which covered roughly 99% of repertoires. For each V-J combination, a TCR clonal expansion and chaos score was defined as F50 clonal expansion divided by the chaos observed in the TCRdist matrix. Welch's t-statistics and random forest were used to reduce the features to 10 to 15 V-J combinations, which were then used as input to a naive Bayes classifier. The similarity between thyroid and blood repertoires was quantified using the Morisita-Horn index. TCRdb reanalyzed the raw reads on its own, using fastp at Q25 for trimming and MiXCR for clone calling, and kept in-frame beta chains. When rows share a CDR3 protein, they turn into one entry using the most common DNA and genes. TCRdb, not the original authors, processed these V and J calls. The sample profile shows roughly 700,000 distinct CDR3 sequences; roughly 40% of them were found once. Roughly 45% of the sample is taken by the ten largest.

The sequence is built from TRBV27 and TRBJ2-7; a weak D assignment points to TRBD2 (7 bases agree). The specimen was peripheral blood. The source of this sequence is an adult man with Graves' ophthalmopathy. The base sequence is TGTGCCAGCAGTTTATGGGGAGGGGGCGAGCAGTACTTC. Its protein product is CASSLWGGGEQYF.